The source of this TCR beta chain is a study of CD8 T cells in ankylosing spondylitis. Remarks on this clonotype: No antigen is known for it.

CDR3 length equals 14 residues. CDR1 is MNHNS and CDR2 is SASEGT in the germline V gene. Trimming cost V 5 bases and J 4 bases, with 14 bases left between them. Study-wide findings and caveats: There was reportedly significant enrichment of clones that were disease-linked in matched ankylosing spondylitis synovial fluid. Disease-linked clones, CD8+, were relatively rare in peripheral blood. There was a TCR beta motif, made of several highly homologous variants, that appeared characteristic of ankylosing spondylitis blood. Reactive arthritis synovial fluid and blood were previously reported to contain some motif variants.

TCRdb recomputed calls from the 5' RACE reads with MiXCR, one row per CDR3 protein. The sample has 85,000 to 90,000 distinct CDR3 sequences; 25% to 35% are singletons. The chain couples TRBV6-1 to TRBJ1-1; D is ambiguous. The specimen sequenced was blood, either unsorted or a sorted T cell fraction (not recorded which). This TCR was recovered from a male donor with ankylosing spondylitis or in good health (not recorded which). For the CDR3, the DNA is TGTGCCAGCAGTCCATCCTTTAAAATCACTGAAGCTTTCTTT. This codes for CASSPSFKITEAFF.